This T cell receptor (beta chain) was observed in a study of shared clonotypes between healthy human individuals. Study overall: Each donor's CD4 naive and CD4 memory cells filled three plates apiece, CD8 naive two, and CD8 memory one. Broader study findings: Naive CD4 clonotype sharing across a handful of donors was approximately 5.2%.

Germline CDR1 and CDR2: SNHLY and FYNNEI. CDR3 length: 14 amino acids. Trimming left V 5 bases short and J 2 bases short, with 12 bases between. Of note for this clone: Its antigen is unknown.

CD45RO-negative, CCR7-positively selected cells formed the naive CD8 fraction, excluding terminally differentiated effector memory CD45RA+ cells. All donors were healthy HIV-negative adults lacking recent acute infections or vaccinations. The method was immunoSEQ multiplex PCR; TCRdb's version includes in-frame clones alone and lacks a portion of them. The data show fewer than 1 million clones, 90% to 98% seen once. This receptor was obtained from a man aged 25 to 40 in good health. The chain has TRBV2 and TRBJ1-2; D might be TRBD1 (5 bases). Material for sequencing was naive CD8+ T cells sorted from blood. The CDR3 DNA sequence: TGTGCCAGCAGTCTAATCGGGGACAACTATGGCTACACCTTC. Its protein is CASSLIGDNYGYTF.